The rows below give T cell receptor beta chains drawn from one sample of a study of blood T cell repertoires in COVID-19. The method was immunoSEQ multiplex PCR; TCRdb's version includes in-frame clones alone and lacks a portion of them. The sample includes some 200,000 clones, around nine tenths of them seen just once. The specimen sequenced was peripheral blood. These receptors came from a woman in her seventies with COVID-19, enrolled during active disease. The CDR3 runs from the conserved cysteine through the conserved F or W. The order of the fields is CDR3 protein, CDR3 DNA, J gene, V gene, D gene, clone size. D genes are given only for firm matches. Clone size appears in some rows only: once, few, many, or a class for an expanded clone.

CASSQVLQGNTEAFF	TGCGCCAGCAGCCAAGTTCTTCAGGGGAACACTGAAGCTTTCTTT	TRBJ1-1	TRBV4-1	NA	NA
CAWTLGQDSSGANVLTF	TGTGCCTGGACCCTCGGACAGGACTCCTCTGGGGCCAACGTCCTGACTTTC	TRBJ2-6	TRBV30	TRBD1	NA
CASSPSGFLKEKLFF	TGTGCCAGCAGCCCTTCAGGTTTCCTTAAGGAAAAACTGTTTTTT	TRBJ1-4	TRBV28	NA	NA
CASSGQGVNQPQHF	TGTGCCAGCAGTGGACAGGGGGTCAATCAGCCCCAGCATTTT	TRBJ1-5	TRBV28	TRBD1	NA
CASSLTGGTGYTF	TGTGCCAGCAGCCTAACAGGGGGCACTGGCTACACCTTC	TRBJ1-2	TRBV7-9	TRBD1	NA
CASSSVDRVREKLFF	TGTGCCAGCAGTTCAGTAGACAGGGTCCGTGAGAAACTGTTTTTT	TRBJ1-4	TRBV28	TRBD1	NA
CASSFDPGTGGQPQHF	TGTGCCAGCAGCTTCGATCCCGGGACAGGGGGACAGCCCCAGCATTTT	TRBJ1-5	TRBV7-9	TRBD1	few
CASSQPSGSHNEQFF	TGTGCCAGCAGCCAACCTAGCGGGAGCCACAATGAGCAGTTCTTC	TRBJ2-1	TRBV4-2	TRBD2	NA
CASSLASSGGETQYF	TGCGCCAGCAGCTTGGCCTCGTCAGGGGGGGAGACCCAGTACTTC	TRBJ2-5	TRBV5-1	NA	NA
CASSYSRNTGELFF	TGTGCCAGCAGTTACTCGCGGAACACCGGGGAGCTGTTTTTT	TRBJ2-2	TRBV27	NA	NA
CATSRGTGETQYF	TGTGCCACCAGCAGGGGGACAGGGGAGACGCAGTATTTT	TRBJ2-3	TRBV15	TRBD1	NA
CASSLGGGSGTDTQYF	TGTGCCAGCAGCTTAGGTGGGGGGAGCGGGACAGATACGCAGTATTTT	TRBJ2-3	TRBV7-8	NA	NA
CAGSLTAPMNTEAFF	TGTGCCGGCAGTTTAACAGCCCCCATGAACACTGAAGCTTTCTTT	TRBJ1-1	TRBV28	NA	NA
CSLYRLGYTF	TGCAGCCTCTACAGGTTGGGCTACACCTTC	TRBJ1-2	TRBV29-1	NA	NA
CASSQGHVYGYTF	TGTGCCAGCAGCCAGGGACATGTCTATGGCTACACCTTC	TRBJ1-2	TRBV7-2	NA	NA
CASSFLGGQGTEAFF	TGTGCCAGCAGTTTTCTGGGGGGGCAAGGCACTGAAGCTTTCTTT	TRBJ1-1	TRBV28	NA	NA
CASSVTEMEAFF	TGTGCCAGCAGCGTTACAGAGATGGAAGCTTTCTTT	TRBJ1-1	TRBV11-2	NA	NA
CASSIGQGGYQPQHF	TGTGCCAGCAGCATAGGACAGGGAGGCTACCAGCCCCAGCATTTT	TRBJ1-5	TRBV7-2	TRBD1	NA
CASSQETGGPYEQYF	TGTGCCAGCAGCCAAGAGACGGGGGGCCCTTACGAGCAGTACTTC	TRBJ2-7	TRBV3-1/TRBV3-2	NA	once
CASSQQGAGEKLFF	TGCGCCAGCAGCCAGCAGGGGGCCGGGGAAAAACTGTTTTTT	TRBJ1-4	TRBV4-1	TRBD1	NA
CASSRGTGGWFTDTQYF	TGTGCCAGCAGCCGGGGGACAGGGGGCTGGTTCACAGATACGCAGTATTTT	TRBJ2-3	TRBV5-6	TRBD1	NA
CASSAGGFSYEQYF	TGTGCCAGCTCTGCGGGAGGATTCTCCTACGAGCAGTACTTC	TRBJ2-7	TRBV3-1/TRBV3-2	TRBD2	many
CASSHRDREWETQYF	TGTGCCAGCAGCCACCGGGACAGGGAGTGGGAGACCCAGTACTTC	TRBJ2-5	TRBV5-5	TRBD1	NA
CASSLSSGSFYEQYF	TGTGCCAGCAGTTTAAGTAGCGGGAGCTTCTACGAGCAGTACTTC	TRBJ2-7	TRBV28	TRBD2	NA
CASQQGNTEAFF	TGTGCCAGCCAACAGGGGAACACTGAAGCTTTCTTT	TRBJ1-1	TRBV19	NA	NA
CASSMGSGAPYNEQFF	TGTGCCAGTAGTATGGGGAGCGGGGCTCCATACAATGAGCAGTTCTTC	TRBJ2-1	TRBV19	TRBD2	NA
CASSLAGGRGSYNEQFF	TGTGCCAGCAGCTTAGCCGGGGGGCGAGGGTCCTACAATGAGCAGTTCTTC	TRBJ2-1	TRBV11-2	NA	NA
CASSELGTGEETQYF	TGTGCCAGCAGTGAATTAGGAACAGGGGAAGAGACCCAGTACTTC	TRBJ2-5	TRBV25-1	TRBD1	once
CASSLATGYEQYF	TGTGCCAGCAGTTTAGCTACGGGTTACGAGCAGTACTTC	TRBJ2-7	TRBV12-3/TRBV12-4	NA	NA
CASSLYRGRGGYTF	TGTGCCAGCAGTCTATACAGGGGGCGCGGTGGCTACACCTTC	TRBJ1-2	TRBV28	TRBD1	NA
CASRSTGNNYGYTF	TGTGCCAGCAGATCGACAGGGAATAACTATGGCTACACCTTC	TRBJ1-2	TRBV6-5	TRBD1	NA
CATYGGRAGETQYF	TGCGCCACCTACGGCGGGAGGGCCGGGGAGACCCAGTACTTC	TRBJ2-5	TRBV10-1	TRBD2	NA
CASSIGRTENSPLHF	TGTGCCAGTAGTATAGGGAGGACAGAGAATTCACCCCTCCACTTT	TRBJ1-6	TRBV19	NA	NA
CASSPRRPSGGYTF	TGTGCCAGCTCACCACGACGCCCTTCGGGGGGCTACACCTTC	TRBJ1-2	TRBV18	NA	NA
CASSTRTSGVTYNEQFF	TGTGCCAGTAGTACTCGGACTAGCGGGGTAACCTACAATGAGCAGTTCTTC	TRBJ2-1	TRBV19	TRBD2	NA
CASSPGQGAYEQYF	TGTGCCAGCAGTCCCGGACAGGGGGCCTACGAGCAGTACTTC	TRBJ2-7	TRBV6-2/TRBV6-3	TRBD1	NA
CASSRQGAPGYTF	TGTGCCAGCAGCCGACAGGGGGCGCCTGGCTACACCTTC	TRBJ1-2	TRBV3-1/TRBV3-2	TRBD1	NA
CATSRVRDSQETQYF	TGTGCCACCAGCAGAGTTCGGGATTCCCAAGAGACCCAGTACTTC	TRBJ2-5	TRBV15	NA	NA
CASSATSGREWNEQFF	TGTGCCAGCAGTGCGACTAGCGGGAGGGAGTGGAATGAGCAGTTCTTC	TRBJ2-1	TRBV2	TRBD2	NA
CASSFPQGMSYEQYF	TGTGCCAGCAGTTTTCCCCAGGGGATGTCCTACGAGCAGTACTTC	TRBJ2-7	TRBV6-2/TRBV6-3	NA	NA
CASSLTSGRAYEQYF	TGTGCCAGCAGCTTAACTAGCGGGAGGGCCTACGAGCAGTACTTC	TRBJ2-7	TRBV7-9	TRBD2	NA
CASSFLPGTSGTSTYEQYF	TGTGCCAGCAGTTTCCTCCCCGGGACTAGCGGGACGTCGACCTACGAGCAGTACTTC	TRBJ2-7	TRBV27	TRBD2	NA
CSASSRFNEKLFF	TGCAGTGCTAGTTCGAGATTCAATGAAAAACTGTTTTTT	TRBJ1-4	TRBV20-1	NA	NA
CASIRDRGTDTQYF	TGTGCCAGCATCCGGGATCGGGGCACAGATACGCAGTATTTT	TRBJ2-3	TRBV2	NA	NA
CASSRTGGFEQYF	TGTGCCAGCAGTCGGACAGGGGGCTTTGAGCAGTACTTC	TRBJ2-7	TRBV6-2/TRBV6-3	TRBD1	once
CASSYRPGDQPQHF	TGTGCCAGCAGTTACAGGCCGGGGGATCAGCCCCAGCATTTT	TRBJ1-5	TRBV6-2/TRBV6-3	NA	NA
CASSYLDRQYF	TGTGCCAGCAGTTACCTGGACAGGCAGTACTTC	TRBJ2-7	TRBV2	NA	NA
CAWSIRQGARGYTF	TGTGCCTGGAGTATACGACAGGGGGCTCGCGGCTACACCTTC	TRBJ1-2	TRBV30	TRBD1	NA
CASSSGREVADTQYF	TGCGCCAGCAGCAGTGGGAGGGAGGTGGCCGATACGCAGTATTTT	TRBJ2-3	TRBV5-1	TRBD2	NA
CASSPQSREKLFF	TGTGCCAGCTCACCACAGTCGAGGGAAAAACTGTTTTTT	TRBJ1-4	TRBV18	NA	NA